This paragraph covers one TCR beta chain sequence. This specimen comes from a study of blood T cell repertoires in COVID-19. The V end lost 6 bases, the J end lost 2 bases, and 11 bases lay between the germline ends. The CDR3 is made up of 14 amino acids. In germline, CDR1 is PRHDT, CDR2 FYEKMQ (reference sequence). TCRdb's table, derived via immunoSEQ multiplex PCR, lists solely in-frame clones and lacks some. This sample has 210,000 or so clones, with around 80% found just once. This sequence joins TRBV13 and TRBJ2-1, with D possibly TRBD1 on 5 matching bases. The receptor's source is a man younger than 45 with acute COVID-19. The sequenced sample was PBMCs or T cells enriched from blood (not recorded which). The CDR3 coding sequence is TGTGCCAGCAGTTGGACAATGGCCTACAATGAGCAGTTCTTC. It translates to CASSWTMAYNEQFF.